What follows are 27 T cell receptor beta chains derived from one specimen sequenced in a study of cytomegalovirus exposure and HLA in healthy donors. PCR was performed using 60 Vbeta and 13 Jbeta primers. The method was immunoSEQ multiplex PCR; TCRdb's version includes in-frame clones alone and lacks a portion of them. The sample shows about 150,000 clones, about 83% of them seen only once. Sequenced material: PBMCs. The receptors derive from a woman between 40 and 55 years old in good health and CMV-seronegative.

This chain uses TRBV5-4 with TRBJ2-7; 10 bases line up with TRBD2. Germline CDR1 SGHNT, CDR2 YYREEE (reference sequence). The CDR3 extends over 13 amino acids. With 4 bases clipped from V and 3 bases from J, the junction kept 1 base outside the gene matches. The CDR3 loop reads CASSLAGVYEQYF. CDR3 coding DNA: TGTGCCAGCAGCCTAGCGGGAGTCTACGAGCAGTACTTC. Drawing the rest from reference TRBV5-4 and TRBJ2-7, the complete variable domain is ETGVTQSPTHLIKTRGQQVTLRCSSQSGHNTVSWYQQALGQGPQFIFQYYREEENGRGNFPPRFSGLQFPNYSSELNVNALELDDSALYLCASSLAGVYEQYFGPGTRLTVT.

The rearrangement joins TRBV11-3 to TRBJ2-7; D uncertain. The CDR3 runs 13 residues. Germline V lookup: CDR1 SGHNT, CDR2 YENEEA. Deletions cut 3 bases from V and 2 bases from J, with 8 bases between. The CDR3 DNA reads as TGTGCCAGCAGCTTGGTTACAGCCTACGAGCAGTACTTC. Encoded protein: CASSLVTAYEQYF. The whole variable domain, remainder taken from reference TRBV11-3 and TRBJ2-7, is EAGVVQSPRYKIIEKKQPVAFWCNPISGHNTLYWYLQNLGQGPELLIRYENEEAVDDSQLPKDRFSAERLKGVDSTLKIQPAELGDSAVYLCASSLVTAYEQYFGPGTRLTVT.

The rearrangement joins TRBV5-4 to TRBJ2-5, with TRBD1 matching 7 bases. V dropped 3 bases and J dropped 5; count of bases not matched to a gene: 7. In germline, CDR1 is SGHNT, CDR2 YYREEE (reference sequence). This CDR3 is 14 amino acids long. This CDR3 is CASSSRGRDETQYF. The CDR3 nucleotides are TGTGCCAGCAGCTCGAGGGGGCGCGATGAGACCCAGTACTTC. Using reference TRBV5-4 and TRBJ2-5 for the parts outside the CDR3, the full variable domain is ETGVTQSPTHLIKTRGQQVTLRCSSQSGHNTVSWYQQALGQGPQFIFQYYREEENGRGNFPPRFSGLQFPNYSSELNVNALELDDSALYLCASSSRGRDETQYFGPGTRLLVL.

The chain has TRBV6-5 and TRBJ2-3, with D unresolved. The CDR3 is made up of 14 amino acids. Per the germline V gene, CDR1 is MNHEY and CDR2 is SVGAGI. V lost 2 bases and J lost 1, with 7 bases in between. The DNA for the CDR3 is TGTGCCAGCAGTTACGATCAGGGCACAGATACGCAGTATTTT. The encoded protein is CASSYDQGTDTQYF.

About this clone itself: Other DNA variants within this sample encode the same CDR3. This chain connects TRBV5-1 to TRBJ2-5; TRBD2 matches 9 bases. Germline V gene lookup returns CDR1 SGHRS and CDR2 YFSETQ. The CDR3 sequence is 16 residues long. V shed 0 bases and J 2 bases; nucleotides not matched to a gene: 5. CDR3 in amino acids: CASSLGLAGIQETQYF. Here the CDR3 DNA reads TGCGCCAGCAGCTTGGGGCTAGCGGGAATACAAGAGACCCAGTACTTC.

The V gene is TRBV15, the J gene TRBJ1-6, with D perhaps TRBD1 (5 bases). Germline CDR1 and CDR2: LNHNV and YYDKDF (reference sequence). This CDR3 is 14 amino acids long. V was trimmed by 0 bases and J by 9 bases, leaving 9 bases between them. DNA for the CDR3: TGTGCCACCAGCAGAGACAGGGATGGTTCACCCCTCCACTTT. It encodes CATSRDRDGSPLHF.

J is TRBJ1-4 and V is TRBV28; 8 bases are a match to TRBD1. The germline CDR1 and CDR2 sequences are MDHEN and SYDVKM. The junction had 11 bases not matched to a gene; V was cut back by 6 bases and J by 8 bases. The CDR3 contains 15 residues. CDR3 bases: TGTGCCAGCAGGCGACCGGGACAGGAAAGAGAAAAACTGTTTTTT. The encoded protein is CASRRPGQEREKLFF.

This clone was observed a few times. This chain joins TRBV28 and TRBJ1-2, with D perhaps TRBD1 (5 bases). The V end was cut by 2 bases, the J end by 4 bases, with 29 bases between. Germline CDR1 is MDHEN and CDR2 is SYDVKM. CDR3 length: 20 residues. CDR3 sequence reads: CASSLVWRGRVWRGGYGYTF. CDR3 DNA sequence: TGTGCCAGCAGTTTAGTGTGGAGGGGCAGGGTCTGGAGAGGTGGCTATGGCTACACCTTC.

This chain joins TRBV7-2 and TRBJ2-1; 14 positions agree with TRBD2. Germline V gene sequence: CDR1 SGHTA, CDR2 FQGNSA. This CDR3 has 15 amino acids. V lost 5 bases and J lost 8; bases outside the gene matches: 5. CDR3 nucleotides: TGTGCCAGCAGCCCGGGACTAGCGGGAGTCGATGAGCAGTTCTTC. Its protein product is CASSPGLAGVDEQFF.

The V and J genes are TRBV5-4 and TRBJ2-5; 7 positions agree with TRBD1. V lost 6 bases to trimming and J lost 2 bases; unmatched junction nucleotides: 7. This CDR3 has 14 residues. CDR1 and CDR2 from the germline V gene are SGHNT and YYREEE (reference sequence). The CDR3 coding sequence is TGTGCCAGCACCCACAGGGGACCTCAAGAGACCCAGTACTTC. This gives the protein CASTHRGPQETQYF.

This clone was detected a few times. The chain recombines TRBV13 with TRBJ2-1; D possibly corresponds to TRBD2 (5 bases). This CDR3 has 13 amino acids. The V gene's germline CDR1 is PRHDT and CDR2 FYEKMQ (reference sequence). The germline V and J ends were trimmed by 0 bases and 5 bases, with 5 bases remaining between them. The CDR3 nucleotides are TGTGCCAGCAGCTTAGGACTAGACAATGAGCAGTTCTTC. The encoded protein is CASSLGLDNEQFF.

The CDR3 loop reads CASTMPGGRSYEQYF. CDR3 DNA sequence: TGTGCCAGCACCATGCCGGGGGGCCGGTCCTACGAGCAGTACTTC. The chain employs TRBV28 and TRBJ2-7; D is possibly TRBD2 (7 bases). Per the germline V gene, CDR1 is MDHEN and CDR2 is SYDVKM. Between the trimmed V and J ends, which lost 7 bases and 1 base, there was a span of 17 bases. This CDR3 region has 15 residues.

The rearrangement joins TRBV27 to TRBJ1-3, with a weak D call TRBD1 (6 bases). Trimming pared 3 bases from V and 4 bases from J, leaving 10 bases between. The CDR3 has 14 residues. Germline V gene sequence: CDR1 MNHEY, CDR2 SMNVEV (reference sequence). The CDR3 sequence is CASSLGAGGNTIYF. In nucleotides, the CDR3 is TGTGCCAGCAGTTTGGGGGCAGGGGGAAACACCATATATTTT.

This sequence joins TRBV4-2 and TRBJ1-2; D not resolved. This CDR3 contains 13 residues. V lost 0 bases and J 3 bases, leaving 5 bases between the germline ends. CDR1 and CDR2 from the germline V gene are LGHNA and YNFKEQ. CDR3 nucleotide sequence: TGTGCCAGCAGCCAAGACTCGGACTATGGCTACACCTTC. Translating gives CASSQDSDYGYTF.

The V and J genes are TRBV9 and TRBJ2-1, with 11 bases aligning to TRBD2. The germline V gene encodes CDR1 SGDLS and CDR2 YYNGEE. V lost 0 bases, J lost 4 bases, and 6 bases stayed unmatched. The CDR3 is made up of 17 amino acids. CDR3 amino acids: CASSVALSGGAYNEQFF. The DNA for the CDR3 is TGTGCCAGCAGCGTAGCCCTTAGCGGGGGGGCATACAATGAGCAGTTCTTC.

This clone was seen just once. CDR3 nucleotide sequence: TGTGCCACCAGCAGAGATCTGGTACCTAACTCGGGAGCTTTCTTT. Residues: CATSRDLVPNSGAFF. This sequence joins TRBV15 and TRBJ1-1; D call uncertain. Trimming pared 0 bases from V and 10 bases from J, leaving 18 bases between. The length of the CDR3 is 15 residues. Germline V lookup: CDR1 LNHNV, CDR2 YYDKDF (reference sequence).

DNA of the CDR3: TGTGCCAGCAGATCGGACAGTTATAGCAATCAGCCCCAGCATTTT. It codes for CASRSDSYSNQPQHF. This rearrangement joins TRBV6-5 to TRBJ1-5; D may be TRBD1 (6 bases). Between the trimmed V and J ends, which lost 6 bases and 0 bases, there was a span of 12 bases. The CDR3 loop spans 15 amino acids. Germline CDR1 is MNHEY and CDR2 is SVGAGI.

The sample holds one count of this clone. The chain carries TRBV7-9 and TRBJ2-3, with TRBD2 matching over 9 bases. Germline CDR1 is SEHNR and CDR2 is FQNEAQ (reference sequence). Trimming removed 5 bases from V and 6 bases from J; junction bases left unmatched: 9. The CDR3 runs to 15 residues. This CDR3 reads CASSPFLAGSDTQYF. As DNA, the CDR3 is TGTGCCAGCAGCCCATTCCTAGCGGGAAGCGATACGCAGTATTTT. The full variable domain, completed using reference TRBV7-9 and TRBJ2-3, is DTGVSQNPRHKITKRGQNVTFRCDPISEHNRLYWYRQTLGQGPEFLTYFQNEAQLEKSRLLSDRFSAERPKGSFSTLEIQRTEQGDSAMYLCASSPFLAGSDTQYFGPGTRLTVL.

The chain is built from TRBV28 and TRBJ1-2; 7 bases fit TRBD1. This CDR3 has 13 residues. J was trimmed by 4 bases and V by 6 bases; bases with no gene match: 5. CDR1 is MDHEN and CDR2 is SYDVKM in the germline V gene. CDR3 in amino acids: CASRGGALYGYTF. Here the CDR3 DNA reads TGTGCCAGCAGAGGGGGCGCGCTCTATGGCTACACCTTC.

The CDR3 DNA is TGTGCCAGCAGCTTTCAGGGTTTAGGCACTGAAGCTTTCTTT. It translates to CASSFQGLGTEAFF. V gene TRBV11-3 combines with J gene TRBJ1-1; TRBD1 is a possible D gene (5 bases). V was cut by 3 bases and J by 4 bases, with 12 bases left in between. The CDR3 contains 14 residues. Germline values: CDR1 SGHNT, CDR2 YENEEA.

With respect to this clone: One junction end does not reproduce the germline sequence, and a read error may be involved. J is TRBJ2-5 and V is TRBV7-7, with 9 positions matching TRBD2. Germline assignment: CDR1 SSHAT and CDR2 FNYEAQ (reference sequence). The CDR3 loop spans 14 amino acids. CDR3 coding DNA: TGTGCTAGCAGCTACAATAGCGGGGGAAAGACCCAGTACTTC. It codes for CASSYNSGGKTQYF.

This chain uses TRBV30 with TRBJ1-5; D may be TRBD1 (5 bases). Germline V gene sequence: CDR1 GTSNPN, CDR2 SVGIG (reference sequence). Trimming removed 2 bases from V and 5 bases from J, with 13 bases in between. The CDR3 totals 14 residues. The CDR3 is CAWSSGTGDQPQHF. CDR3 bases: TGTGCCTGGAGTTCAGGGACGGGGGATCAGCCCCAGCATTTT.

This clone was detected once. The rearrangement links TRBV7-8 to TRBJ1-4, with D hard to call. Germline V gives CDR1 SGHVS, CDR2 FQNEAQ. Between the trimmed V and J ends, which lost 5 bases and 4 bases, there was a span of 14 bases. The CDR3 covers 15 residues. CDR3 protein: CASSPAGQFNEKLFF. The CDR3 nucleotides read TGTGCCAGCAGCCCAGCGGGCCAGTTTAATGAAAAACTGTTTTTT.

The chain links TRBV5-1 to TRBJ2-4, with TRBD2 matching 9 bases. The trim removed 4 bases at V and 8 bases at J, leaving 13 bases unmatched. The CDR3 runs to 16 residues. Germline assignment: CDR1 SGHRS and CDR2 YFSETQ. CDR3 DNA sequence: TGCGCCAGCAGCCAAGGGTTAGCGGGAGACGGGGACATTCAGTACTTC. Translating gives CASSQGLAGDGDIQYF.

CDR3 in amino acids: CASSSNGLMNTEAFF. CDR3 bases: TGCGCCAGCAGCTCGAACGGGTTAATGAACACTGAAGCTTTCTTT. The genes are TRBV5-1 and TRBJ1-1; the D is unclear. The germline V and J ends were trimmed by 3 bases and 0 bases, with 12 bases remaining between them. There are 15 residues in the CDR3. Germline CDR1 is SGHRS and CDR2 is YFSETQ.

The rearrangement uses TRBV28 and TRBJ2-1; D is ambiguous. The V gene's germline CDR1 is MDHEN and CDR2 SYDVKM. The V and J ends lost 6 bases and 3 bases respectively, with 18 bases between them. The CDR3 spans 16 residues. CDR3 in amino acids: CASSFSNPGDYNEQFF. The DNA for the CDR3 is TGTGCCAGCAGCTTCTCCAACCCTGGAGACTACAATGAGCAGTTCTTC.

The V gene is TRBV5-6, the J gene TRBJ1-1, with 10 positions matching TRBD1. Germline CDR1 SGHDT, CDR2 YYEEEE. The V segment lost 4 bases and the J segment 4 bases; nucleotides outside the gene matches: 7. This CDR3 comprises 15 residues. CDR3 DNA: TGTGCCAGCAGCGTCGACAGGGGGCGAGGCACTGAAGCTTTCTTT. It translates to CASSVDRGRGTEAFF.